The clone carrying this TCR beta chain was found a few times. Per the study methods: Amplifying reference gene primers gave estimates of nucleated cell counts. The assay was immunoSEQ multiplex PCR, and TCRdb's table has in-frame clones only and misses some. That table is the source of V, J and clone size, and D and trimming were worked out from the DNA. The data contain about 160,000 clones, around 77% of them singletons. The data were taken from a study of blood T cell repertoires in COVID-19. Study-level background: Whether acute or convalescent, the COVID-19 samples came from the United States, Italy and Spain. T cells, B-cell-depleted T cells, or PBMCs provided the cDNA or gDNA that served as material.

Trimming left V 7 bases short and J 5 bases short, with 20 bases between. The CDR3 has 15 residues. The germline V gene encodes CDR1 SGHTA and CDR2 FQGNSA. This rearrangement joins TRBV7-2 to TRBJ2-5; D is perhaps TRBD2 (7 bases). The material sequenced was peripheral blood. The sequence came from an older man with acute or convalescent COVID-19. In nucleotides, the CDR3 is TGTGCCAGCACCCAGGTTGGGGGGGCCTGGGAGACCCAGTACTTC. Its protein is CASTQVGGAWETQYF. The variable domain in full, with the rest retrieved from reference TRBV7-2 and TRBJ2-5, is GAGVSQSPSNKVTEKGKDVELRCDPISGHTALYWYRQSLGQGLEFLIYFQGNSAPDKSGLPSDRFSAERTGGSVSTLTIQRTQQEDSAVYLCASTQVGGAWETQYFGPGTRLLVL.